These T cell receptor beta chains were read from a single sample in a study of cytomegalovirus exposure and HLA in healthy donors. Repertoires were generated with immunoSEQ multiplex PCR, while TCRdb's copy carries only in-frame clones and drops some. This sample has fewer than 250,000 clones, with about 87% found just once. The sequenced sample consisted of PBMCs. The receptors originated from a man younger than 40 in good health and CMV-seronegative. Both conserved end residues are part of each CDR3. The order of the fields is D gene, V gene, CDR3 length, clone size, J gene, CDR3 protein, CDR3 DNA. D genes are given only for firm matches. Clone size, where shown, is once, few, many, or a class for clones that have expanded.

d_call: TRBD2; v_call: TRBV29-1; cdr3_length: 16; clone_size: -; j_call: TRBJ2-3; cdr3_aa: CSVPDPSGIVRDTQYF; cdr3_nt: TGCAGCGTCCCTGACCCTAGCGGGATCGTTAGAGATACGCAGTATTTT
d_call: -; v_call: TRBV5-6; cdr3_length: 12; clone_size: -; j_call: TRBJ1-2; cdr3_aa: CASSPNSWGYTF; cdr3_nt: TGTGCCAGCAGCCCGAACTCGTGGGGCTACACCTTC
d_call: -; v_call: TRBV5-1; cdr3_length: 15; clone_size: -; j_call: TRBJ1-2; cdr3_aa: CASRSPGQANYGYTF; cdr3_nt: TGCGCCAGCCGATCTCCGGGACAAGCAAACTATGGCTACACCTTC
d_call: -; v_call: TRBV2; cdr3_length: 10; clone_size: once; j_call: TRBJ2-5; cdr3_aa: CASGRETQYF; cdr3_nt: TGTGCCAGCGGCAGAGAGACCCAGTACTTC
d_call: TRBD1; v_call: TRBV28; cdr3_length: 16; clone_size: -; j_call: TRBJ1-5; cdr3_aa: CASSFLSGGSNQPQHF; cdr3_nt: TGTGCCAGCAGTTTTCTTTCAGGGGGCAGCAATCAGCCCCAGCATTTT
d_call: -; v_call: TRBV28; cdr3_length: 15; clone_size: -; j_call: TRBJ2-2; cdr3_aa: CASSYAGYMTGELFF; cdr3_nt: TGTGCCAGCAGCTATGCGGGGTATATGACCGGGGAGCTGTTTTTT
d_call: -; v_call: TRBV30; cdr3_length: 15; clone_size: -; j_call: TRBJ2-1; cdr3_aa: CAWSVDSSSYNEQFF; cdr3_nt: TGTGCCTGGAGTGTAGACTCCAGCTCCTACAATGAGCAGTTCTTC
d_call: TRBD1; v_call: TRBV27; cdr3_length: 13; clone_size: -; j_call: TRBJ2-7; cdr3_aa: CASSRGPTYEQYF; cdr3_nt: TGTGCCAGCTCCAGGGGGCCGACCTACGAGCAGTACTTC
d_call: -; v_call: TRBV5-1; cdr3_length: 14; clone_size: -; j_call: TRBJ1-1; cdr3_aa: CASSLFQSHTEAFF; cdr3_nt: TGCGCCAGCAGCTTGTTTCAGTCCCACACTGAAGCTTTCTTT
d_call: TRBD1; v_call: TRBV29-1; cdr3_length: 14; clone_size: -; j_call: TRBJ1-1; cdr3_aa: CSVQDRLMNTEAFF; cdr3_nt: TGCAGCGTCCAGGACAGGCTCATGAACACTGAAGCTTTCTTT
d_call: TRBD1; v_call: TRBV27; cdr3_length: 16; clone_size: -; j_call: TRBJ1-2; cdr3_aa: CASGRDRDRGLYGYTF; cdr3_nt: TGTGCCAGCGGACGAGACCGGGACAGGGGGCTTTATGGCTACACCTTC
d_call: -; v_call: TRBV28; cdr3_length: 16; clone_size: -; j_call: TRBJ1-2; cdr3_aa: CASSFPGAGEGYGYTF; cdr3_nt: TGTGCCAGCAGTTTCCCAGGGGCAGGGGAGGGGTATGGCTACACCTTC
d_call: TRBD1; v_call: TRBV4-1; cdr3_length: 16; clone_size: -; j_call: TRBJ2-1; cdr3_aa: CASSPDSGTGGYEQFF; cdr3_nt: TGCGCCAGCAGCCCAGACTCCGGGACAGGGGGGTATGAGCAGTTCTTC
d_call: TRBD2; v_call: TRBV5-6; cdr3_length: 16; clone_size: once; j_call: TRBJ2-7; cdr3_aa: CASSPSGGSVSYEQYF; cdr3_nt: TGTGCCAGCAGCCCGTCGGGGGGATCCGTCTCCTACGAGCAGTACTTC
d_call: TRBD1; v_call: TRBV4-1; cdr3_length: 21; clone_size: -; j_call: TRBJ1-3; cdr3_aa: CASSRVDPGQESTTSGNTIYF; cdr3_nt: TGCGCCAGCAGCCGCGTGGACCCGGGACAGGAATCTACCACATCTGGAAACACCATATATTTT
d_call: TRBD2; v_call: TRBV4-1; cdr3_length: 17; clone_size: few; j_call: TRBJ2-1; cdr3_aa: CASSQDGGRPPYNEQFF; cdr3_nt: TGCGCCAGCAGCCAAGATGGCGGGAGGCCGCCCTACAATGAGCAGTTCTTC
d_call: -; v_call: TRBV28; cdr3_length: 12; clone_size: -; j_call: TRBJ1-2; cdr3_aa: CASTPANYGYTF; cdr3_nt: TGTGCCAGCACCCCGGCTAACTATGGCTACACCTTC
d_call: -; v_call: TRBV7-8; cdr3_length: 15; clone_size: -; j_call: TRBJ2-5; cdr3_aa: CASSSRESRVGTQYF; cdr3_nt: TGTGCCAGCAGCTCGAGGGAAAGTAGGGTCGGGACCCAGTACTTC
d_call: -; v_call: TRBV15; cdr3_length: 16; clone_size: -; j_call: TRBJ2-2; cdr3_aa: CATSRYREGNTGELFF; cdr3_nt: TGTGCCACCAGCAGATACAGGGAGGGGAACACCGGGGAGCTGTTTTTT
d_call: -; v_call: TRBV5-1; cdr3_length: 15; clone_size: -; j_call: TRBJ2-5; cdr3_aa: CASSYGQGLGETQYF; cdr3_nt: TGCGCCAGCAGCTACGGCCAGGGTCTCGGGGAGACCCAGTACTTC
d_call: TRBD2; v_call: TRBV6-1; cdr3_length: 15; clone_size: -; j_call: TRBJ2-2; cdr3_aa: CASSVPRGGTGELFF; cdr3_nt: TGTGCCAGCAGTGTACCCCGCGGGGGCACCGGGGAGCTGTTTTTT
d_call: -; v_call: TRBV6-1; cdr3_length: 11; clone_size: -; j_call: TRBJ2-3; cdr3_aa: CASGEADTQYF; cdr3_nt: TGTGCCAGCGGGGAGGCAGATACGCAGTATTTT
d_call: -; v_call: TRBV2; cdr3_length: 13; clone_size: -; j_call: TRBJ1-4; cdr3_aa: CASVRGGVEKLFF; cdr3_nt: TGTGCCAGCGTCCGGGGGGGGGTTGAAAAACTGTTTTTT